This entry lists 21 T cell receptor beta chains sequenced from one sample in a study of T cell changes during pregnancy in multiple sclerosis (dated by TCRdb to the late 2010s). Preparation of the library involved the immunoSEQ multiplex PCR assay. In TCRdb, the immuneACCESS table is reduced to in-frame sequences with V and J assigned. These tables do not hold every clone; where another copy was compared, an unresolved V gene accounts for under half, and the others remain unexplained. The sample table contains roughly 39,000 clones; only one count was recorded for about 91% of them. The leading ten clones occupy 9.5% to 13% of the sample. Specimen: CD8+ T cells from peripheral blood mononuclear cells, collected after pregnancy. Every receptor here comes from a female donor with multiple sclerosis, enrolled in a pregnancy study.

In nucleotides, the CDR3 is TGTGCCAGTAGTAGAACTACAGGGCCCACCGGGGAGCTGTTTTTT. Amino acids: CASSRTTGPTGELFF. The chain carries TRBV19 and TRBJ2-2; perhaps TRBD1 as D (6 bases). V was trimmed by 4 bases and J by 4 bases, leaving 13 bases between them. Germline CDR1 is LNHDA and CDR2 is SQIVND (reference sequence). The CDR3 extends over 15 amino acids.

CDR3 sequence (DNA): TGTGCCTGGTCTCCCGGGACAGGGAAGCAGCCCCAGCATTTT. This sequence encodes CAWSPGTGKQPQHF. The chain recombines TRBV30 with TRBJ1-5, with 9 bases matching TRBD1. The CDR3 contains 14 residues. The junction had 9 bases not matched to a gene; V was cut back by 5 bases and J by 7 bases. Germline V gene sequence: CDR1 GTSNPN, CDR2 SVGIG (reference sequence). Together with reference TRBV30 and TRBJ1-5, the CDR3 gives the full variable domain: SQTIHQWPATLVQPVGSPLSLECTVEGTSNPNLYWYRQAAGRGLQLLFYSVGIGQISSEVPQNLSASRPQDRQFILSSKKLLLSDSGFYLCAWSPGTGKQPQHFGDGTRLSIL.

CDR3 residues: CASSPAGGRYEQYF. The CDR3 coding sequence is TGTGCCAGCAGTCCCGCGGGGGGGCGCTACGAGCAGTACTTC. J is TRBJ2-7 and V is TRBV27; 9 bases fit TRBD2. The germline gives CDR1 MNHEY, CDR2 SMNVEV (reference sequence). The trim removed 5 bases at V and 3 bases at J, leaving 5 bases unmatched. The CDR3 is 14 residues long.

The chain recombines TRBV27 with TRBJ2-7; 8 positions match TRBD1. V dropped 2 bases and J dropped 2; count of bases not matched to a gene: 2. The germline gives CDR1 MNHEY, CDR2 SMNVEV (reference sequence). The length of the CDR3 is 14 residues. CDR3 DNA sequence: TGTGCCAGCAGTTTAGACAGGGGCCCCTACGAGCAGTACTTC. Translating it yields CASSLDRGPYEQYF.

The DNA for the CDR3 is TGTGCCAGCAGTAATCCTGGACAGGACTACGAGCAGTACTTC. Protein sequence: CASSNPGQDYEQYF. V gene TRBV7-9 combines with J gene TRBJ2-7; 7 bases agree with TRBD1. Germline V gene sequence: CDR1 SEHNR, CDR2 FQNEAQ (reference sequence). V gave up 6 bases and J gave up 3 bases; unmatched junction bases: 8. CDR3 size: 14 residues.

The V and J genes are TRBV7-9 and TRBJ2-3; D not resolved. Germline CDR1 SEHNR, CDR2 FQNEAQ (reference sequence). The germline V and J ends were trimmed by 5 bases and 4 bases, with 16 bases remaining between them. The CDR3 has 15 amino acids. The CDR3 DNA reads TGTGCCAGCAGCCCGGTTAGCCTTGACGCAGATACGCAGTATTTT. This translates into CASSPVSLDADTQYF. The variable domain in full, completed from reference TRBV7-9 and TRBJ2-3, reads DTGVSQNPRHKITKRGQNVTFRCDPISEHNRLYWYRQTLGQGPEFLTYFQNEAQLEKSRLLSDRFSAERPKGSFSTLEIQRTEQGDSAMYLCASSPVSLDADTQYFGPGTRLTVL.

The rearrangement joins TRBV7-8 to TRBJ1-5, with a tentative D call TRBD1 (5 bases). The CDR3 has 16 residues. Germline CDR1 and CDR2: SGHVS and FQNEAQ. The V end lost 2 bases, the J end lost 3 bases, and 14 bases lay between the germline ends. CDR3 residues: CASSLKGSADNQPQHF. CDR3 nucleotide sequence: TGTGCCAGCAGCTTAAAGGGGTCAGCAGACAATCAGCCCCAGCATTTT.

This clone was recorded only once. The chain links TRBV4-1 to TRBJ2-4, with 7 positions matching TRBD1. V lost 6 bases, J lost 2 bases, and 7 bases stayed unmatched. This CDR3 has 15 amino acids. Germline CDR1 is MGHRA and CDR2 is YSYEKL. The CDR3 coding sequence is TGCGCCAGCAGTCCACCAGGGGGTTCCAAAAACATTCAGTACTTC. This encodes CASSPPGGSKNIQYF.

The CDR3 loop is CASSSGLATSTDTQYF. The CDR3 DNA follows: TGTGCCAGCAGCTCAGGACTAGCGACTAGCACAGATACGCAGTATTTT. This chain uses TRBV9 with TRBJ2-3; 9 bases align to TRBD2. The CDR3 is 16 residues long. Trimming removed 4 bases from V and 0 bases from J; junction bases left unmatched: 6. The germline V gene has CDR1 SGDLS and CDR2 YYNGEE.

This chain connects TRBV5-4 to TRBJ1-6, with a weak D call TRBD1 (6 bases). V lost 0 bases to trimming and J lost 9 bases, with 16 bases between them. The CDR3 spans 16 residues. The germline CDR1 and CDR2 sequences are SGHNT and YYREEE (reference sequence). The chain's CDR3 is CASSLAGGQGSSPLHF. In nucleotides, the CDR3 is TGTGCCAGCAGCTTGGCCGGCGGTCAGGGGAGTTCACCCCTCCACTTT.

The chain uses TRBV2 and TRBJ2-7, with a possible D match to TRBD2 (5 bases). This CDR3 spans 13 amino acids. V lost 7 bases, J lost 9 bases, and 19 bases lay in between. Germline V gene sequence: CDR1 SNHLY, CDR2 FYNNEI. The CDR3 sequence: CASTDGERPVQYF. CDR3 nucleotides: TGTGCCAGCACCGACGGGGAGCGACCCGTGCAGTACTTC.

The chain carries TRBV29-1 and TRBJ2-7, with 11 bases that match TRBD2. Trimming cost V 6 bases and J 7 bases; bases outside gene matches: 8. The germline V gene has CDR1 SQVTM and CDR2 ANQGSEA. CDR3 size: 13 residues. DNA of the CDR3: TGCAGCGTCTTAGCGGGAGGGCCGATAGAGCAGTACTTC. Amino acid sequence: CSVLAGGPIEQYF.

The rearrangement uses TRBV7-9 and TRBJ1-1; D not certain. Germline CDR1 is SEHNR and CDR2 is FQNEAQ (reference sequence). Trimming removed 5 bases at V and 8 bases at J, with 18 bases between. The CDR3 has 14 residues. CDR3 residues: CASSAGPGESEAFF. The DNA for the CDR3 is TGTGCCAGCAGCGCCGGGCCCGGGGAGTCCGAAGCTTTCTTT.

V gene TRBV19 combines with J gene TRBJ1-1; 7 nucleotides line up with TRBD1. V lost 3 bases to trimming and J lost 6 bases; unmatched junction nucleotides: 1. Germline CDR1 LNHDA, CDR2 SQIVND (reference sequence). This CDR3 has 12 residues. This chain's CDR3 is CASSIGQAEAFF. CDR3 DNA sequence: TGTGCCAGTAGTATCGGACAGGCTGAAGCTTTCTTT.

The chain has TRBV27 and TRBJ1-4; D is unclear. This CDR3 is 15 amino acids long. V dropped 6 bases and J dropped 0 bases, with 11 bases sitting between them. Germline V gene lookup returns CDR1 MNHEY and CDR2 SMNVEV (reference sequence). CDR3: CASSPFPSTNEKLFF. CDR3 DNA: TGTGCCAGCAGCCCTTTCCCTTCAACTAATGAAAAACTGTTTTTT.

The gene calls are TRBV29-1 and TRBJ2-7, with 10 bases fitting TRBD2. The germline gives CDR1 SQVTM, CDR2 ANQGSEA. The trim removed 4 bases at V and 5 bases at J, leaving 5 bases unmatched. The CDR3 covers 13 residues. CDR3 sequence: CSVGLAGVNEQYF. CDR3 in DNA: TGCAGCGTTGGTCTAGCGGGAGTAAACGAGCAGTACTTC.

The V call is TRBV21-1, the J call TRBJ1-1. TRBV21-1 corresponds to a pseudogene. The CDR3 is made up of 13 amino acids. CDR3 bases: TGTGCCAGCAGCAAATACTACGGCACTGAAGCTTTCTTT. It is translated as CASSKYYGTEAFF.

The chain employs TRBV10-2 and TRBJ2-3; 9 bases are a match to TRBD2. Germline CDR1 and CDR2: WSHSY and SAAADI. The CDR3 runs to 16 residues. Trimming removed 3 bases from V and 6 bases from J; junction bases left unmatched: 10. The CDR3 DNA sequence: TGCGCCAGCAGTGACGCTTCCGGGACTAGCAGGGATACGCAGTATTTT. Its protein product is CASSDASGTSRDTQYF.

The CDR3 sequence is CASSPGPGQGATEDHNEQFF. Here the CDR3 DNA reads TGTGCCAGCTCACCAGGTCCGGGACAGGGGGCGACGGAGGATCACAATGAGCAGTTCTTC. The chain has TRBV18 and TRBJ2-1; 12 bases are shared with TRBD1. J lost 5 bases, V lost 2 bases, and 16 bases had no gene match. Germline loops: CDR1 KGHSH, CDR2 LQKENI. The CDR3 length is 20 residues.

The V and J genes are TRBV4-2 and TRBJ2-3; 9 positions agree with TRBD1. After removal of 1 base from V and 4 bases from J, the junction contained 0 bases not matched to a gene. The CDR3 length is 14 residues. The germline CDR1 and CDR2 sequences are LGHNA and YNFKEQ. Written as DNA, the CDR3 is TGTGCCAGCAGCCAAGGGACAGGGGCAGATACGCAGTATTTT. Encoded protein: CASSQGTGADTQYF.

The chain carries TRBV5-6 and TRBJ2-7; 8 nucleotides agree with TRBD2. CDR3 length equals 15 residues. Germline V gene sequence: CDR1 SGHDT, CDR2 YYEEEE. The V and J ends lost 1 base and 4 bases, in that order; junction bases with no gene match: 7. The CDR3 here is CASSLPAERGYEQYF. As DNA, the CDR3 is TGTGCCAGCAGCTTGCCAGCGGAGCGGGGGTACGAGCAGTACTTC.